Below are 22 T cell receptor beta chains sequenced from a single sample in a study of T cell repertoires in cytomegalovirus infection. One entry per CDR3 protein, called by TCRdb with MiXCR from the reads. This table holds about 130,000 distinct CDR3 sequences, 24% found once. Their antigens remain unidentified. Sequencing input: PBMCs, sequenced either directly or after in vitro stimulation (not recorded which). Receptor source: a human donor in good health (CMV status not recorded). Some clones in this sample may be carry-over from other donors' samples.

This clonotype has a handful of counts. The J gene is TRBJ1-1, the V gene TRBV12-3 or TRBV12-4, with a tentative D call TRBD1 (6 bases). Trimming took off 4 bases at V and 5 bases at J, with 17 bases between the two ends. This CDR3 is 15 amino acids long. CDR3 residues: CASSSMTGGKTEAFF. CDR3 bases: TGTGCCAGCAGTTCCATGACAGGTGGGAAGACTGAAGCTTTCTTT.

The chain has TRBV6-2 or TRBV6-3 and TRBJ2-7, with TRBD1 matching over 11 bases. V trimming: 6 bases; J trimming: 6 bases; junction bases outside the gene matches: 4. CDR1 is MNHEY and CDR2 is SVGEGT in the germline V gene. This CDR3 contains 13 residues. Here the CDR3 DNA reads TGTGCCAGCAGGGGACAGGGGGGCTCCGAGCAGTACGTC. Its protein is CASRGQGGSEQYV.

The sample holds a few counts of this clonotype. This chain uses TRBV7-8 with TRBJ2-2; a possible D gene is TRBD1 (5 bases). Trimming removed 8 bases at V and 2 bases at J, with 21 bases between. Germline V lookup: CDR1 SGHVS, CDR2 FQNEAQ. CDR3 length equals 17 residues. The CDR3 nucleotides are TGTGCCAGCCAGCTACGCCCGGACATTCTAAACACCGGGGAGCTGTTTTTT. Translating gives CASQLRPDILNTGELFF.

This clonotype was observed many times. The gene calls are TRBV28 and TRBJ1-5; the D is unclear. CDR1 is MDHEN, CDR2 SYDVKM, per germline. The V end lost 2 bases, the J end lost 2 bases, and 10 bases lay between the germline ends. This CDR3 region has 15 residues. The CDR3 is CASSLGGVGNQPQHF. DNA of the CDR3: TGTGCCAGCAGTTTAGGTGGAGTTGGCAATCAGCCCCAGCATTTT.

This chain connects TRBV7-9 to TRBJ1-5, with D maybe TRBD1 (6 bases). The germline V and J ends were trimmed by 2 bases and 7 bases, with 12 bases remaining between them. CDR1 is SEHNR, CDR2 FQNEAQ, per germline (reference sequence). CDR3 length: 14 residues. DNA for the CDR3: TGTGCCAGCAGCTTATTGGGGGGCGAGCAGCCCCAGCATTTT. Translation gives CASSLLGGEQPQHF.

This chain's CDR3 is CASSMYLGQGGQPQHF. The CDR3 DNA sequence: TGTGCCAGCAGTATGTACTTGGGGCAGGGGGGACAGCCCCAGCATTTT. The chain couples TRBV6-8 to TRBJ1-5, with 7 bases aligning to TRBD1. This CDR3 has 16 residues. Germline values: CDR1 MNHGY, CDR2 SAAAGT. V shed 5 bases, J shed 7 bases, and the junction held 14 bases outside the gene matches.

This clonotype was counted between two and nine times. CDR3: CAISLFGVDPSGRVYEQYF. CDR3 nucleotides: TGTGCCATCAGCCTATTCGGGGTGGACCCTAGCGGGAGGGTCTACGAGCAGTACTTC. The chain employs TRBV10-3 and TRBJ2-7; TRBD2 aligns across 12 bases. The germline gives CDR1 ENHRY, CDR2 SYGVKD. The CDR3 consists of 19 residues. V was pared by 6 bases and J by 3 bases, with 18 bases of the junction left unmatched.

The chain combines TRBV11-2 with TRBJ1-1; D call uncertain. Germline V CDR1 and CDR2: SGHAT, FQNNGV. This CDR3 spans 12 amino acids. Between the trimmed V and J ends, which lost 8 bases and 0 bases, there was a span of 7 bases. CDR3: CASRGLNTEAFF. The CDR3 region has the DNA TGTGCCAGCCGGGGTTTGAACACTGAAGCTTTCTTT.

The V gene is TRBV20-1, the J gene TRBJ1-4; 8 bases line up with TRBD1. Germline assignment: CDR1 DFQATT and CDR2 SNEGSKA (reference sequence). Losses at the gene ends were 3 bases for V and 8 bases for J; bases not matched to a gene: 5. This CDR3 is built from 13 residues. In DNA, the CDR3 is TGCAGTGCTAGCCGACAGGGGTGGGAAAAACTGTTTTTT. It yields the protein CSASRQGWEKLFF.

This clonotype was picked up one time. The V call is TRBV20-1, the J call TRBJ1-1; TRBD1 agrees at 9 bases. Trimming took 4 bases from V and 4 from J; bases not matched to a gene: 7. This CDR3 has 14 residues. Per germline, CDR1 DFQATT and CDR2 SNEGSKA (reference sequence). The CDR3 spells CSATPGDRATEAFF. The CDR3 DNA follows: TGCAGTGCTACCCCGGGGGACAGGGCCACTGAAGCTTTCTTT.

Many counts were recorded for this clonotype. The chain recombines TRBV11-2 with TRBJ2-3, with D hard to call. V lost 5 bases, J lost 2 bases, and 8 bases lay in between. In germline, CDR1 is SGHAT, CDR2 FQNNGV. The CDR3 loop spans 13 amino acids. The CDR3 DNA reads as TGTGCCAGCAGCGGGTCGTTCACAGATACGCAGTATTTT. It codes for CASSGSFTDTQYF.

J is TRBJ2-5 and V is TRBV29-1, with D possibly TRBD1 on 5 matching bases. Germline V gene sequence: CDR1 SQVTM, CDR2 ANQGSEA. There are 15 residues in the CDR3. Trimming shortened V by 5 bases and J by 1 base, and 17 bases separated the two germline ends. The CDR3 DNA reads as TGCAGCGTTTGCTTGCTAACAGGCATCCAAGAGACCCAGTACTTC. Its protein product is CSVCLLTGIQETQYF.

The chain combines TRBV4-3 with TRBJ2-2; D gene uncertain. V dropped 1 base and J dropped 4 bases, with 7 bases sitting between them. This CDR3 comprises 14 residues. The V gene's germline CDR1 is LGHNA and CDR2 YSLEER. CDR3 sequence reads: CASSQAWGTGELFF. The DNA for the CDR3 is TGCGCCAGCAGCCAAGCTTGGGGCACCGGGGAGCTGTTTTTT.

V gene TRBV5-6 combines with J gene TRBJ2-5; D not resolved. V shed 4 bases and J shed 5 bases, with 15 bases lying between them. Per germline, CDR1 SGHDT and CDR2 YYEEEE. There are 14 residues in the CDR3. Here the CDR3 reads CASSLRALRETQYF. The CDR3 DNA reads TGTGCCAGCAGCCTAAGGGCCCTCCGGGAGACCCAGTACTTC.

The J gene is TRBJ1-2, the V gene TRBV4-2, with 7 bases that match TRBD1. The CDR3 has 15 amino acids. J was trimmed by 4 bases and V by 0 bases; bases with no gene match: 5. Germline V gene data show CDR1 as LGHNA and CDR2 as YNFKEQ. For the CDR3, the DNA is TGTGCCAGCAGCCAAGAACAGGGGAACGGCTATGGCTACACCTTC. Its translation is CASSQEQGNGYGYTF.

The chain joins TRBV4-3 to TRBJ2-6; D is perhaps TRBD1 (5 bases). Germline CDR1 and CDR2: LGHNA and YSLEER. This CDR3 spans 16 amino acids. V lost 3 bases and J lost 0, with 9 bases in between. The CDR3 spells CASSHLGDSGANVLTF. Written as DNA, the CDR3 is TGCGCCAGCAGCCACCTAGGGGACTCTGGGGCCAACGTCCTGACTTTC.

The sample holds a few counts of this clonotype. V usage is TRBV7-2 and J usage is TRBJ2-5; 8 bases map to TRBD1. The V segment lost 5 bases and the J segment 4 bases; nucleotides outside the gene matches: 6. The germline CDR1 and CDR2 sequences are SGHTA and FQGNSA. This CDR3 has 14 amino acids. The DNA of the CDR3 is TGTGCCAGCAGCCCAGACAGGGGTTCAGAGACCCAGTACTTC. Protein sequence: CASSPDRGSETQYF.

The sample holds a few counts of this clonotype. The CDR3 loop is CASSNRDSTDTQYF. The CDR3 nucleotides read TGTGCCAGCAGTAACCGGGACTCCACAGATACGCAGTATTTT. The rearrangement uses TRBV6-6 and TRBJ2-3; maybe TRBD2 (6 bases). Looked up from germline, CDR1 is MNHNY and CDR2 is SVGAGI (reference sequence). V was cut by 5 bases and J by 2 bases, with 11 bases left in between. The CDR3 length is 14 residues.

In its sample, this clonotype was seen many times. The rearrangement uses TRBV7-8 and TRBJ2-3, with unresolved D. Per germline, CDR1 SGHVS and CDR2 FQNEAQ. The CDR3 loop spans 14 amino acids. Trimming shortened V by 1 base and J by 1 base, and 6 bases separated the two germline ends. The CDR3 sequence: CASSLVAGTDTQYF. DNA of the CDR3: TGTGCCAGCAGCTTAGTGGCCGGCACAGATACGCAGTATTTT. The full variable domain, rest sourced from reference TRBV7-8 and TRBJ2-3, is GAGVSQSPRYKVAKRGQDVALRCDPISGHVSLFWYQQALGQGPEFLTYFQNEAQLDKSGLPSDRFFAERPEGSVSTLKIQRTQQEDSAVYLCASSLVAGTDTQYFGPGTRLTVL.

V is TRBV28 and J is TRBJ2-7; the match to TRBD1 covers 9 bases. The CDR3 is made up of 13 amino acids. V lost 6 bases, J lost 5 bases, and 5 bases stayed unmatched. CDR1 MDHEN and CDR2 SYDVKM come from the germline V gene. CDR3 bases: TGTGCCAGCAGCCCGGGACAGGGCGACGAGCAGTACTTC. Protein: CASSPGQGDEQYF.

This clonotype was observed a few times. The chain is built from TRBV4-3 and TRBJ1-1, with no clear D. Trimming left V 0 bases short and J 1 base short, with 12 bases between. Germline V gene lookup returns CDR1 LGHNA and CDR2 YSLEER. The CDR3 consists of 16 residues. The CDR3 coding sequence is TGCGCCAGCAGCCAAGATACTCAGAGACCGAACACTGAAGCTTTCTTT. Translated, it gives CASSQDTQRPNTEAFF.

This clonotype was observed at least ten times. The rearrangement uses TRBV28 and TRBJ1-2, with unresolved D. V was shortened by 6 bases and J by 8 bases, with 7 bases between the two germline ends. The CDR3 is made up of 10 amino acids. CDR1 is MDHEN, CDR2 SYDVKM, per germline. The CDR3 sequence: CASRREGYTF. DNA for the CDR3: TGTGCCAGCAGAAGGGAGGGCTACACCTTC.